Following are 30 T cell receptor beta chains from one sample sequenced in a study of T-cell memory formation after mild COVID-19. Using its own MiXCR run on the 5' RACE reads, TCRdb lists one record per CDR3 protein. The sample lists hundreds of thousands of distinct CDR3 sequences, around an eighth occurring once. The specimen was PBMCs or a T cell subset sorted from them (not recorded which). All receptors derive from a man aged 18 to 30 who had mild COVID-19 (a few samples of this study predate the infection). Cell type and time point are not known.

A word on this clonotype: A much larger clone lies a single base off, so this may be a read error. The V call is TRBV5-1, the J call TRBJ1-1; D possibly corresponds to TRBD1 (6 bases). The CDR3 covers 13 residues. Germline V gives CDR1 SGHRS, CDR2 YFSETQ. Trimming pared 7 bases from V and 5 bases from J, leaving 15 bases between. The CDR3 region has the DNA TGCGCCAGCCGACCGGGGGCTGGAACTGAAGCTTTCTTT. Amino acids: CASRPGAGTEAFF.

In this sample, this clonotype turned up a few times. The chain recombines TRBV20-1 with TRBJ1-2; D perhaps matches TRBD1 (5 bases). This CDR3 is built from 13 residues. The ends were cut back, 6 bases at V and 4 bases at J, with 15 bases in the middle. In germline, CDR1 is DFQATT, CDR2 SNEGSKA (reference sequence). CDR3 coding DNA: TGCAGTGCCTCGACGATTCAGGGCTATGGCTACACCTTC. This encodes CSASTIQGYGYTF.

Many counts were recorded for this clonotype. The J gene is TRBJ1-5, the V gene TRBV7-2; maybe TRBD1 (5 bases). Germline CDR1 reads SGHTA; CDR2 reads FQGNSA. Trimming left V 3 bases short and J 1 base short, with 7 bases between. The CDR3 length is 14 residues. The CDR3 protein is CASSFRASNQPQHF. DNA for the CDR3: TGTGCCAGCAGCTTCAGGGCGAGCAATCAGCCCCAGCATTTT.

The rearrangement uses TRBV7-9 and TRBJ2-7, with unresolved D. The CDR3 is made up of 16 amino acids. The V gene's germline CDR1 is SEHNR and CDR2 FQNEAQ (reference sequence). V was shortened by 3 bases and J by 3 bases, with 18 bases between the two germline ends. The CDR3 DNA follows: TGTGCCAGCAGCTTGGGGTCGCTCAACCTCTTCTACGAGCAGTACTTC. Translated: CASSLGSLNLFYEQYF.

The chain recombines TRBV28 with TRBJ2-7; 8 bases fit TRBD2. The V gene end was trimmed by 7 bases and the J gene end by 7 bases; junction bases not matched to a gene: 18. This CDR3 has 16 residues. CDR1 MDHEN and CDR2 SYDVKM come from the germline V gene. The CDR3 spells CASISGGPGEFLEQYF. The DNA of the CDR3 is TGTGCCAGCATTTCGGGGGGGCCAGGAGAATTCTTAGAGCAGTACTTC. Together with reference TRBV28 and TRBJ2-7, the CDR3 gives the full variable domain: DVKVTQSSRYLVKRTGEKVFLECVQDMDHENMFWYRQDPGLGLRLIYFSYDVKMKEKGDIPEGYSVSREKKERFSLILESASTNQTSMYLCASISGGPGEFLEQYFGPGTRLTVT.

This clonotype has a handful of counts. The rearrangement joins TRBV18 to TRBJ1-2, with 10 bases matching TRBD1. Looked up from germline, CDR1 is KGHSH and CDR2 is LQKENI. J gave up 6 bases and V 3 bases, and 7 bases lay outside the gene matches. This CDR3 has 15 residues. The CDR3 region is CASSPAGTGVDGYTF. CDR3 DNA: TGTGCCAGCTCACCGGCCGGGACAGGGGTGGATGGCTACACCTTC.

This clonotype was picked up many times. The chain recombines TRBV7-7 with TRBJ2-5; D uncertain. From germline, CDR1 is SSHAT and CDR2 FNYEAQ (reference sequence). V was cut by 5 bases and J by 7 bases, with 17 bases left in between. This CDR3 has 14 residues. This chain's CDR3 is CASSTALAEGTQYF. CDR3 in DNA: TGTGCCAGCAGCACCGCGCTCGCGGAAGGGACCCAGTACTTC.

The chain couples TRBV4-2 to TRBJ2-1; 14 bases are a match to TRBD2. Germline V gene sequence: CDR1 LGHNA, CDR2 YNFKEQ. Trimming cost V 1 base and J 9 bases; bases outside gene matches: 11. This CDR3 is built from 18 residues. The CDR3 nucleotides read TGTGCCAGCAGCCAAGTAGGACTAGCGGGGGGAACGGGAAGTGAGCAGTTCTTC. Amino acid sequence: CASSQVGLAGGTGSEQFF.

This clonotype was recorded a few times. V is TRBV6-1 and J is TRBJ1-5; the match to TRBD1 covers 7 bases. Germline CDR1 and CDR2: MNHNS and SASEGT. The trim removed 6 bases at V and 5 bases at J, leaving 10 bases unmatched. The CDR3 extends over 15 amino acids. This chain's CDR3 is CASSSGQVNYQPQHF. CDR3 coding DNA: TGTGCCAGCAGCTCAGGACAGGTGAACTATCAGCCCCAGCATTTT.

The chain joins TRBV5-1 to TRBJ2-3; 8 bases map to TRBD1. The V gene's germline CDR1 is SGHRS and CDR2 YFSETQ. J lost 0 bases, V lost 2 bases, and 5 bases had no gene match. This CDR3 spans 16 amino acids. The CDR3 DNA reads TGCGCCAGCAGCTTAGGGACAGGTCCGAGCACAGATACGCAGTATTTT. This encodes CASSLGTGPSTDTQYF.

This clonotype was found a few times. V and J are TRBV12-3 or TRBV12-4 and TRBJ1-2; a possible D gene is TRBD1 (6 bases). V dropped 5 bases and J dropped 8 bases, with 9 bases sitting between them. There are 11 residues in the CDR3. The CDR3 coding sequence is TGTGCCAGCAGTACAGGGACCGGCTACACCTTC. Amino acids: CASSTGTGYTF.

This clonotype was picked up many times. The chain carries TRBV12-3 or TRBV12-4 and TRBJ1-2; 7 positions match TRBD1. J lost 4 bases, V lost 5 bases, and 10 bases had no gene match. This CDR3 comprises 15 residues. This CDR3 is CASSTRQGGSYGYTF. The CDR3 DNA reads TGTGCCAGCAGTACAAGACAGGGAGGTAGCTATGGCTACACCTTC.

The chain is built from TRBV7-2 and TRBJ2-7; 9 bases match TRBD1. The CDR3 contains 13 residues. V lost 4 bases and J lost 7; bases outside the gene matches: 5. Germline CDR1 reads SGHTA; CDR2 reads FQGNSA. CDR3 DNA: TGTGCCAGCAGCTCTGGGACAGGGTGGGAGCAGTACTTC. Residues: CASSSGTGWEQYF.

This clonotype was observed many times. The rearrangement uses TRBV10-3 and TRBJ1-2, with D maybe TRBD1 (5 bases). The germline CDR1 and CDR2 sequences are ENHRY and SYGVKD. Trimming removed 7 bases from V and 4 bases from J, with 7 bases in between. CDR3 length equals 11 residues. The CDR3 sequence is CAIKGSYGYTF. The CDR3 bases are TGTGCCATCAAGGGGAGCTATGGCTACACCTTC.

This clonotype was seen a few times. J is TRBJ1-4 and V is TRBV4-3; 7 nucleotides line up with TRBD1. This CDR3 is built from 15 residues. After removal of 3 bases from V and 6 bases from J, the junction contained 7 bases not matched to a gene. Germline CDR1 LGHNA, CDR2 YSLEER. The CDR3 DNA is TGCGCCAGCAGCCACTTAACCGGGACAGATGAAAAACTGTTTTTT. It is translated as CASSHLTGTDEKLFF.

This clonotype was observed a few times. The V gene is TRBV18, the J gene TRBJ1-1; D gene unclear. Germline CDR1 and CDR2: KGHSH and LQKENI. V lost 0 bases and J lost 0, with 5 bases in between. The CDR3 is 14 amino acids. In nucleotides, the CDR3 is TGTGCCAGCTCACCACCCCAGCTGAACACTGAAGCTTTCTTT. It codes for CASSPPQLNTEAFF.

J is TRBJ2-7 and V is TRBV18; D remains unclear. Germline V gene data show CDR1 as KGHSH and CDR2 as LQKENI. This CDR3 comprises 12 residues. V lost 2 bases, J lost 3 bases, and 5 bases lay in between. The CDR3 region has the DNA TGTGCCAGCTCACCAGTCGGCTACGAGCAGTACTTC. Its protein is CASSPVGYEQYF. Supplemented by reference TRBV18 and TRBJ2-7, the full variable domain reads NAGVMQNPRHLVRRRGQEARLRCSPMKGHSHVYWYRQLPEEGLKFMVYLQKENIIDESGMPKERFSAEFPKEGPSILRIQQVVRGDSAAYFCASSPVGYEQYFGPGTRLTVT.

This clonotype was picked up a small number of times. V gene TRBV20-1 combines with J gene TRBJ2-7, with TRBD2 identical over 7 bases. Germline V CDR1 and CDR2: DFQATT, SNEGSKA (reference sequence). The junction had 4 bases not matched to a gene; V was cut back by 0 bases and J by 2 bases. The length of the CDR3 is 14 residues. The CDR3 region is CSARDPSGTYEQYF. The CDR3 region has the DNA TGCAGTGCTAGAGATCCCAGCGGGACCTACGAGCAGTACTTC.

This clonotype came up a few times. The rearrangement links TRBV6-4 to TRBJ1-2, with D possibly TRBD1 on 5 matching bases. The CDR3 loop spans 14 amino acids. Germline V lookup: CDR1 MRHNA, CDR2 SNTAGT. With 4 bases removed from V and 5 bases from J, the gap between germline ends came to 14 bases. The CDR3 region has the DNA TGTGCCAGCAGTGCGGACGGGGGTTGGTATGGCTACACCTTC. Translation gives CASSADGGWYGYTF.

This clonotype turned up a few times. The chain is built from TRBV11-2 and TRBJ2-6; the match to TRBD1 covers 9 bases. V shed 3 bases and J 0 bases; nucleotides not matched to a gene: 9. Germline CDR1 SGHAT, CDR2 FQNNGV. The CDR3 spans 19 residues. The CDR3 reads CASSFPRDRASSGANVLTF. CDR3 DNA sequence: TGTGCCAGCAGCTTCCCCCGGGACAGGGCATCCTCTGGGGCCAACGTCCTGACTTTC.

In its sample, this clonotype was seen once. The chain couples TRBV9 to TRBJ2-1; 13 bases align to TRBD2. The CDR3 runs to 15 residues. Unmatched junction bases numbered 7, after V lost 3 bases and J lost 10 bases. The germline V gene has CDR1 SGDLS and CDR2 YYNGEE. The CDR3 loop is CASSGGTSGIYEQFF. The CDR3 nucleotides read TGTGCCAGCAGCGGGGGGACTAGCGGGATATACGAGCAGTTCTTC.

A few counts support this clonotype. CDR3 amino acids: CSARGAGTHETNQPQHF. Written as DNA, the CDR3 is TGCAGTGCTAGAGGAGCCGGGACCCACGAAACCAATCAGCCCCAGCATTTT. The chain employs TRBV20-1 and TRBJ1-5; D may be TRBD1 (5 bases). Between the trimmed V and J ends, which lost 1 base and 3 bases, there was a span of 19 bases. The CDR3 is 17 residues long. Germline CDR1 is DFQATT and CDR2 is SNEGSKA (reference sequence).

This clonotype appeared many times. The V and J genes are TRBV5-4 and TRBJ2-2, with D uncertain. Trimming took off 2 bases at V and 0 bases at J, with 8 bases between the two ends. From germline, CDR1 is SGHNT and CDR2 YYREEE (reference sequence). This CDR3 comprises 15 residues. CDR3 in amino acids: CASSFGFPNTGELFF. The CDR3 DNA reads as TGTGCCAGCAGCTTTGGTTTCCCGAACACCGGGGAGCTGTTTTTT.

The CDR3 protein is CASSQNWNYGYTF. CDR3 coding DNA: TGTGCCAGCAGTCAAAACTGGAACTATGGCTACACCTTC. The V gene is TRBV27, the J gene TRBJ1-2; D remains ambiguous. Trimming took off 5 bases at V and 2 bases at J, with 9 bases between the two ends. This CDR3 is 13 amino acids long. Germline V lookup: CDR1 MNHEY, CDR2 SMNVEV (reference sequence).

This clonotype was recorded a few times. This CDR3 is CASSLGGWGQETQYF. Here the CDR3 DNA reads TGTGCCAGCAGCTTAGGAGGGTGGGGACAAGAGACCCAGTACTTC. This chain connects TRBV11-2 to TRBJ2-5; TRBD2 might be the D (5 bases). The CDR3 covers 15 residues. Germline values: CDR1 SGHAT, CDR2 FQNNGV. The V end was cut by 1 base, the J end by 2 bases, with 11 bases between.

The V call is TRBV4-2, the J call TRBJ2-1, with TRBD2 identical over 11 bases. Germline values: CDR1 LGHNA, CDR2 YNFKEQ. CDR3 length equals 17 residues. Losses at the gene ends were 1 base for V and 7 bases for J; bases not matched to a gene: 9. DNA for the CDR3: TGTGCCAGCAGCCAAGGATTAGCGGGGGGGGCTGGAAATGAGCAGTTCTTC. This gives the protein CASSQGLAGGAGNEQFF.

CDR3 coding DNA: TGCGCCAGCAGCGTGGTTCCCGGGGAGCTGTTTTTT. It specifies CASSVVPGELFF. The V and J genes are TRBV5-1 and TRBJ2-2; no clear D. This CDR3 has 12 amino acids. CDR1 and CDR2 (germline): SGHRS, YFSETQ. V was cut by 4 bases and J by 6 bases, with 7 bases left in between.

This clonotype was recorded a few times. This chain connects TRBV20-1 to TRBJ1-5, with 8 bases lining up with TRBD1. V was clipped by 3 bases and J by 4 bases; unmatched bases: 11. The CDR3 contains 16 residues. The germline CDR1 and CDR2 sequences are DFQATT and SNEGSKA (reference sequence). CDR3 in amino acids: CSASSPGTGSNQPQHF. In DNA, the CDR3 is TGCAGTGCTAGTAGCCCCGGGACAGGCAGTAATCAGCCCCAGCATTTT.

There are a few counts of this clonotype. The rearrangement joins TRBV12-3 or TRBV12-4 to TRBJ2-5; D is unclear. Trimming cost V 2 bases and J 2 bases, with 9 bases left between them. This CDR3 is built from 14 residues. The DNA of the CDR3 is TGTGCCAGCAGTTTATCTTGGCAGCAAGAGACCCAGTACTTC. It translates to CASSLSWQQETQYF.

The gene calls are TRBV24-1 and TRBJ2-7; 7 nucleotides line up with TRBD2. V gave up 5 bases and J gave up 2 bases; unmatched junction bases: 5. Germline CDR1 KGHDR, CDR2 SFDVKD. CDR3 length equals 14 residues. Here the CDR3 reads CATSVTGGTYEQYF. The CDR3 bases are TGTGCCACCAGTGTGACGGGAGGAACCTACGAGCAGTACTTC.